Sequencing of this T cell receptor beta chain was carried out in a study of blood T cells in healthy people across ages. In the case of this clonotype: What it binds is not known. Just one base apart from a much larger clone, this may be a read error.

Every donor gave around 10 milliliters of peripheral blood. Study results and caveats: The study found more naive CD4+ cells and higher diversity in long-lived than aged donors.

Through a sample-barcoded 5' primer and a J-beta primer mix, a second PCR was run for about 6 to 12 cycles. TCRdb re-called the 5' RACE reads through MiXCR, storing one row per CDR3 protein. The sample carries about 1,800,000 distinct CDR3 sequences, under 30% recorded once. The receptor comes from a woman in her 30s in good health. Source material: blood.

This CDR3 reads CTSSPGLRHEQYF. The CDR3 region has the DNA TGTACCAGCAGCCCCGGACTCCGCCACGAGCAGTACTTC. J is TRBJ2-7 and V is TRBV5-6; possibly TRBD2 for D (5 bases). This CDR3 is 13 amino acids long. From germline, CDR1 is SGHDT and CDR2 YYEEEE.